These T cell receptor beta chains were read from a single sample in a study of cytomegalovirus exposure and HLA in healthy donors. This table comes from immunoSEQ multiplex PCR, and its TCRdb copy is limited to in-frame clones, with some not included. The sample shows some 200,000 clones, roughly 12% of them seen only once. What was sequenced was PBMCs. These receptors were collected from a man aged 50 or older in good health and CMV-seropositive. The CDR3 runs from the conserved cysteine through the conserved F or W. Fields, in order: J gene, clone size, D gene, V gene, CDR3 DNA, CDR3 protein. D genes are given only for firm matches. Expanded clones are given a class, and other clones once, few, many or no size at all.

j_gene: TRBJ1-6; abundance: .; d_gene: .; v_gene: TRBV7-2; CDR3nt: TGTGCCAGCAGCTTAGGCGTGCCGAATTCACCCCTCCACTTT; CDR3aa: CASSLGVPNSPLHF
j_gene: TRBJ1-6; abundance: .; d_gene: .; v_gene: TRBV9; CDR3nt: TGTGCCAGCACCCACAGAAACAGGGCCATGGATAATTCACCCCTCCACTTT; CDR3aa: CASTHRNRAMDNSPLHF
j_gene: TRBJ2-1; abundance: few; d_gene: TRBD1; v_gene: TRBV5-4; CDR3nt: TGTGCCAGCAGCCCCGGGACAGGCTACAATGAGCAGTTCTTC; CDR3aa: CASSPGTGYNEQFF
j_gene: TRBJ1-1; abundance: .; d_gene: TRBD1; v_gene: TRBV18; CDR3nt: TGTGCCAGCTCACCACAAACAACAGGGGCTGGCACTGAAGCTTTCTTT; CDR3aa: CASSPQTTGAGTEAFF
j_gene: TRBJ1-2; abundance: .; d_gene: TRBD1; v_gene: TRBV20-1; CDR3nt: TGCAGTGCAGGACAGGCCTGGGGCTACACCTTC; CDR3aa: CSAGQAWGYTF
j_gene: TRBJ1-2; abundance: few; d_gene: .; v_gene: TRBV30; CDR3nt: TGTGCCTGGAGTGTAGCGTCAGGGTTTGGCTACACCTTC; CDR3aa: CAWSVASGFGYTF
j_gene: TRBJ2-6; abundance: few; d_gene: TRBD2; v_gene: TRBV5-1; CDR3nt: TGCGCCAGCAGCCCGGGGGGGCCTCCTGGGGCCAACGTCCTGACTTTC; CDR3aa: CASSPGGPPGANVLTF
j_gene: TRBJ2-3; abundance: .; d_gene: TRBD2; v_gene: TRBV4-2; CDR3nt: TGTGCCAGCAGCGAAGCGGGGATCACAGATACGCAGTATTTT; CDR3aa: CASSEAGITDTQYF
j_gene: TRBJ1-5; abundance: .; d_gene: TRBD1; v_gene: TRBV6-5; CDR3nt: TGTGCCAGCAGTTACTCGAGGGGGCGGGAGCCCCAGCATTTT; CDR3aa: CASSYSRGREPQHF
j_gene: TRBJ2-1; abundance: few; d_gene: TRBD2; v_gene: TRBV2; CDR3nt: TGTGCCAGCAGACTAGCGGGGGCGCTTAGCTCCTACAATGAGCAGTTCTTC; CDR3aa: CASRLAGALSSYNEQFF
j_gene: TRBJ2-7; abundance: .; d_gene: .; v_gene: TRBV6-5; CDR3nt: TGTGCCAGCAGCACCTCCTCGGGGACCTACGAGCAGTACTTC; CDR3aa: CASSTSSGTYEQYF
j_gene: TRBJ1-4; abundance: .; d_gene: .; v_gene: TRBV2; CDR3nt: TGTGCCAGCAGTGAAGCTGTGACAGGTGGGAATGAAAAACTGTTTTTT; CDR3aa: CASSEAVTGGNEKLFF
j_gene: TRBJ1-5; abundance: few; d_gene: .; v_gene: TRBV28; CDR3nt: TGTGCCAGCAGTTTCTCGAATCAGCCCCAGCATTTT; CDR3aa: CASSFSNQPQHF
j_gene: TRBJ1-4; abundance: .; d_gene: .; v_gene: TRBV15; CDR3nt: TGTGCCACCAGCGGGCGGGAGGTAAATGAAAAACTGTTTTTT; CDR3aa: CATSGREVNEKLFF
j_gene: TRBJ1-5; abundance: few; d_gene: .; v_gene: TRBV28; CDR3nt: TGTGCCAGCAGTATCGAGAGGAGGCCCCAGCATTTT; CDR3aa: CASSIERRPQHF
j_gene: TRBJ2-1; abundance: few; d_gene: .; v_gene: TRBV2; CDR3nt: TGTGCCAGTACTTTAGGACACTACAATGAGCAGTTCTTC; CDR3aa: CASTLGHYNEQFF
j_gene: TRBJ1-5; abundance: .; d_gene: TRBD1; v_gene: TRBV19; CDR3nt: TGTGCCAGTAGGGATGGGGACAGGGTAAACCGCAATCAGCCCCAGCATTTT; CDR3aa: CASRDGDRVNRNQPQHF
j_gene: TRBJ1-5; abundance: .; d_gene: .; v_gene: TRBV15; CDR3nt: TGTGCCACCAGTATACAGGGTATTTCAGCGCAACCCCAGCATTTT; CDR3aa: CATSIQGISAQPQHF
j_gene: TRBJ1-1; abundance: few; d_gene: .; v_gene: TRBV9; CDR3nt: TGTGCCAGCAGCGTAGAGGGATCCAGGCGGGGGGCTGAAGCTTTCTTT; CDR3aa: CASSVEGSRRGAEAFF
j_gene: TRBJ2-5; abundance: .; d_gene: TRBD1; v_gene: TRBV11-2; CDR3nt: TGTGCCAGCAGCTTAGAGGGACAGGGTGGTATGGAGACCCAGTACTTC; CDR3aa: CASSLEGQGGMETQYF
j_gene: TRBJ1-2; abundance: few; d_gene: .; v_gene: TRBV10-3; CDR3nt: TGTGCCATCAGTGAGGGCCTGGCCTCTTATGGCTACACCTTC; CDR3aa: CAISEGLASYGYTF
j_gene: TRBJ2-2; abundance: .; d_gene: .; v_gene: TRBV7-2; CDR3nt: TGTGCCAGCAGCGTGAACAGGGCCGGGGAGCTGTTTTTT; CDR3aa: CASSVNRAGELFF
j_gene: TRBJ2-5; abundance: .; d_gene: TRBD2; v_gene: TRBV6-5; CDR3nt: TGTGCCAGCAGTTCTAGCGGGGGGGATCGAGAGACCCAGTACTTC; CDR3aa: CASSSSGGDRETQYF
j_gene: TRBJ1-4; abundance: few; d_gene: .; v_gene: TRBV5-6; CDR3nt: TGTGCCAGCAGCTTGGATGACAGAACTAATGAAAAACTGTTTTTT; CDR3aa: CASSLDDRTNEKLFF
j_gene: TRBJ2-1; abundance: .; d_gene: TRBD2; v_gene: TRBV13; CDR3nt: TGTGCCAGCAGGACTAGCGGGACGAACAATGAGCAGTTCTTC; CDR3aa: CASRTSGTNNEQFF
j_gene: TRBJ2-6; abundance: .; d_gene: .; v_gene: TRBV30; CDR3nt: TGTGCCTGGACAGTGTCTGGGGCCAACGTCCTGACTTTC; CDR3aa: CAWTVSGANVLTF
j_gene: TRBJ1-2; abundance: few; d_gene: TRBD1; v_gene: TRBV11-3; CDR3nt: TGTGCCAGCAGCCAAGGGGGACAGACTAACTATGGCTACACCTTC; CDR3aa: CASSQGGQTNYGYTF
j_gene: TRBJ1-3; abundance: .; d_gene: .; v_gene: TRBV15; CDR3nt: TGTGCCACCAGCCGGGTTGCGGATTCTGGAAACACCATATATTTT; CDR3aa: CATSRVADSGNTIYF
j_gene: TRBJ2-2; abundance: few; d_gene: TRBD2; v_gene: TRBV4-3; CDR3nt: TGCGCCAGCAGCCAAGATACAACTAGCGGGGGGAGGGGCGGGGAGCTGTTTTTT; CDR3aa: CASSQDTTSGGRGGELFF
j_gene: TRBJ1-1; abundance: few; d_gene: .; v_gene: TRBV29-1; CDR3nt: TGCAGCGTTGAATCACAGTCCAGATACACTGAAGCTTTCTTT; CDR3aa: CSVESQSRYTEAFF
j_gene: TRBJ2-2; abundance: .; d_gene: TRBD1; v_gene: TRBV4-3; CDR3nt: TGCGCCAGCAGCCGAAACAGACAGGGATCGAACACCGGGGAGCTGTTTTTT; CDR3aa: CASSRNRQGSNTGELFF
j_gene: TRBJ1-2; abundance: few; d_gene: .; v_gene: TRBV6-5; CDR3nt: TGTGCCAGCAGAGGACACGCGAGCGGGGGCTACACCTTC; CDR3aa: CASRGHASGGYTF
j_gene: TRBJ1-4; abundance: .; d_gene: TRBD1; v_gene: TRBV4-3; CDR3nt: TGCGCCAGCAGCCGGGACAGTTTTAATGAAAAACTGTTTTTT; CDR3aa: CASSRDSFNEKLFF
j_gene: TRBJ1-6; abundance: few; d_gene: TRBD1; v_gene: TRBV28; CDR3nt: TGTGCCAGCAGTACCCCGGGACAGAACACACCCCTCCACTTT; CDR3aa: CASSTPGQNTPLHF
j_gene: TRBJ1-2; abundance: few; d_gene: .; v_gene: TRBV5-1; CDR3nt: TGCGCCAGCAGCTTGGAAGCAGGGAACGACGGCTACACCTTC; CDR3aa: CASSLEAGNDGYTF
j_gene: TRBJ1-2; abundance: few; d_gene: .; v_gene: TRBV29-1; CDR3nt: TGCAGCGTTTGGACAGAGCCCTACTATGGCTACACCTTC; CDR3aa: CSVWTEPYYGYTF
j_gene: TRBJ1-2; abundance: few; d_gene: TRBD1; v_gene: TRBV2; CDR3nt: TGTGCCAGCAGTGGGACAGGGATCTCGGGCTACACCTTC; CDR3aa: CASSGTGISGYTF
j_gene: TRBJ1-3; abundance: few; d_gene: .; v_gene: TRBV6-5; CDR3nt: TGTGCCAGCAGTTTCCGTGGAGCTGCTGGAAACACCATATATTTT; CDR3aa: CASSFRGAAGNTIYF
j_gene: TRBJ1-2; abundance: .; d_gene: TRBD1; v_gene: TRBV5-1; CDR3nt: TGCGCCAGCAGCTTGGAGGGGACAGGGGTTTATGGCTACACCTTC; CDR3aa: CASSLEGTGVYGYTF
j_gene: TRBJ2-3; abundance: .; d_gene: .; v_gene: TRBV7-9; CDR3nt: TGTGCCAGCAGCTTAGCGTCCTCTCACTTCACAGATACGCAGTATTTT; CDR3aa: CASSLASSHFTDTQYF
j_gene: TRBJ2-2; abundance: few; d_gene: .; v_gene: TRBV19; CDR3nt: TGTGCCAGCAGCCGGGACATAATCACCGGGGAGCTGTTTTTT; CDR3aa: CASSRDIITGELFF
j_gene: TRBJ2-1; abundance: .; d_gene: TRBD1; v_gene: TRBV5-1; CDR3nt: TGCGCCAGCGCCTCAGGGGGTAACAATGAGCAGTTCTTC; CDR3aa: CASASGGNNEQFF
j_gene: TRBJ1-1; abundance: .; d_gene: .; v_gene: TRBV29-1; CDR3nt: TGCAGCGGTCGGGGGTCAAGGAACACTGAAGCTTTCTTT; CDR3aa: CSGRGSRNTEAFF
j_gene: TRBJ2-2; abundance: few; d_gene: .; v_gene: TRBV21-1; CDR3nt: TGTGCCAGCAGCCCCCGGTTCCAAACCGACAGGTCGAACACCGGGGAGCTGTTTTTT; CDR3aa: CASSPRFQTDRSNTGELFF
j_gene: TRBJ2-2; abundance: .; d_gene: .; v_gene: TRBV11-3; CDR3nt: TGTGCCAGCAGCCCGGGACTCCCCAACACCGGGGAGCTGTTTTTT; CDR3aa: CASSPGLPNTGELFF
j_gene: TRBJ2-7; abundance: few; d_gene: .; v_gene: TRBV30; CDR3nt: TGTGCCTGGAGAGCAGGGTCCGAGCAGTACTTC; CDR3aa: CAWRAGSEQYF
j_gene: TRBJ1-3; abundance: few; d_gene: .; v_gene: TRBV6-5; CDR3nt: TGTGCCTGCGGGGGGGAGGGAAACACCATATATTTT; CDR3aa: CACGGEGNTIYF
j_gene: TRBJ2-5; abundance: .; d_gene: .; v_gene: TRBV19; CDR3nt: TGTGCCAGTAGTATTTTCTTGCGGGGTCGGGAGACCCAGTACTTC; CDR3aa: CASSIFLRGRETQYF